Listed below are T cell receptor beta chains from one sample, sequenced in a study of early T cells in non-severe SARS-CoV-2 infection. MiXCR, run by TCRdb on the 5' RACE reads, gives a single entry per CDR3 protein. The sample includes roughly 120,000 distinct CDR3 sequences, around 12% of them seen just once. The sample was whole blood, taken at baseline. The receptors derive from an adult who was a healthcare worker with PCR-confirmed SARS-CoV-2 infection or an uninfected control (not recorded which). Each CDR3 is given with its conserved first and last residue. The D gene is left open where the match is weak. The size field is filled for only some rows; it gives once, few, many or a size class.

j_call d_call clone_size v_call cdr3_aa cdr3_nt
TRBJ2-7 . . TRBV28 CASSLRIGAPSSYEQYF TGTGCCAGCAGTTTACGAATCGGGGCTCCGAGCTCCTACGAGCAGTACTTC
TRBJ2-7 TRBD2 few TRBV6-2/TRBV6-3 CASSLRTSGRETYEQYF TGTGCCAGCAGCCTCCGGACTAGCGGGAGAGAGACCTACGAGCAGTACTTC
TRBJ1-1 TRBD1 . TRBV7-9 CASSSWTGPNTEAFF TGTGCCAGCAGCTCATGGACAGGGCCGAACACTGAAGCTTTCTTT
TRBJ2-7 TRBD2 many TRBV3-1 CASSQHLAGGFDSYEQYF TGTGCCAGCAGCCAACACCTAGCGGGAGGGTTCGACTCCTACGAGCAGTACTTC
TRBJ2-5 TRBD2 few TRBV7-6 CASSRTSGQETQYF TGTGCCAGCAGCCGGACTAGCGGGCAAGAGACCCAGTACTTC
TRBJ2-7 . many TRBV19 CASSLGLRSSYEQYF TGTGCCAGTAGTTTGGGACTGAGGAGCTCCTACGAGCAGTACTTC
TRBJ1-1 . few TRBV12-3/TRBV12-4 CASSSWNTEAFF TGTGCCAGCAGTTCCTGGAACACTGAAGCTTTCTTT
TRBJ2-5 . . TRBV14 CASSQDGVANQETQYF TGTGCCAGCAGCCAAGATGGGGTAGCTAACCAAGAGACCCAGTACTTC
TRBJ2-2 . . TRBV7-3 CASSPTVGPGELFF TGTGCCAGCAGCCCGACGGTTGGACCCGGGGAGCTGTTTTTT
TRBJ2-7 . few TRBV10-3 CAISEEYEQYF TGTGCCATCAGTGAGGAATACGAGCAGTACTTC